This T cell receptor beta chain stems from a study of blood T cell repertoires in COVID-19. Study-level information: Sources were T cells, B-cell-depleted T cells, or PBMCs; the material itself was cDNA or gDNA.

As processed by the authors: From reference gene primer amplification, estimates of nucleated cell counts were derived. Assay: immunoSEQ multiplex PCR; the TCRdb copy retains only in-frame clones and omits some. The DNA gave D and trimming, while V, J and clone size come from that table. The data contain about 200,000 clones, under 90% of them singletons. CDR1 and CDR2 from the germline V gene are MNHEY and SVGAGI. V gave up 6 bases and J gave up 0 bases; unmatched junction bases: 7. The CDR3 is 15 residues long. This sequence originates from a person aged 70 to 85 with COVID-19, enrolled during active disease. Sequenced material: peripheral blood. The rearrangement joins TRBV6-5 to TRBJ1-2, with 7 bases fitting TRBD1. CDR3 DNA: TGTGCCAGCAGCCCCATAGGGGGCTCTAACTATGGCTACACCTTC. It codes for CASSPIGGSNYGYTF.